This TCR beta chain was obtained from a study of blood T cell repertoires in COVID-19. For the study at large: COVID-19 samples from acute and convalescent phases originated in the United States, Italy and Spain. PBMCs, B-cell-depleted T cells, or T cells provided the cDNA or gDNA that made up the material.

Original analysis: From reference gene primer amplification, estimates of nucleated cell counts were derived. Using immunoSEQ multiplex PCR, the repertoire was profiled, and TCRdb retains in-frame clones only, with some absent. V, J and clone size derive from that table, while D and trimming were established from the DNA sequence. The sample carries some 57,000 clones, 89% recorded once. In this sample, this clone turned up once. Sequencing used peripheral blood. This sequence originates from a man between 60 and 70 years old with acute or convalescent COVID-19.

CDR3 coding DNA: TGTGCCAGTAGCCCAGGGCAGGGGGCAATCTACGAGCAGTACTTC. Residues: CASSPGQGAIYEQYF. The rearrangement links TRBV19 to TRBJ2-7; TRBD1 matches 8 bases. CDR3 length: 15 residues. Germline V gene data show CDR1 as LNHDA and CDR2 as SQIVND (reference sequence). With V trimmed by 6 bases and J by 3 bases, 10 bases remained unmatched.